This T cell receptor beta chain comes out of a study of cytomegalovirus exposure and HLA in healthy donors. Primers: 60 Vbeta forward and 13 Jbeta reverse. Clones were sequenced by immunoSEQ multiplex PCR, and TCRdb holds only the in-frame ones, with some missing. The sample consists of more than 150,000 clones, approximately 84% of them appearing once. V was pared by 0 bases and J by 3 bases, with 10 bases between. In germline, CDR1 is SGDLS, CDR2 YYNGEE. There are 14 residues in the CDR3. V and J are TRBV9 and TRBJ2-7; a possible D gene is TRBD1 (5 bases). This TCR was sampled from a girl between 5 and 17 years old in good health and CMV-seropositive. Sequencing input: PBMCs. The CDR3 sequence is CASSVGVQDYEQYF. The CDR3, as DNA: TGTGCCAGCAGCGTAGGGGTACAGGACTACGAGCAGTACTTC.